This TCR beta chain was documented in a study of blood T cell repertoires in COVID-19. As for the study in general: Acute and convalescent COVID-19 specimens originated in the United States, Italy and Spain. T cells, B-cell-depleted T cells, or PBMCs provided the cDNA or gDNA that served as material.

Patients at the Seattle site were enrolled during active infection and followed longitudinally. CDR3 length equals 20 residues. Trimming took off 0 bases at V and 0 bases at J, with 21 bases between the two ends. Looked up from germline, CDR1 is LGHDT and CDR2 is YNNKEL (reference sequence). Original analysis: Reference gene primer amplification gave nucleated cell count estimates. Sequencing was performed with immunoSEQ multiplex PCR; in TCRdb, only in-frame clones are kept and a portion is missing. V and J calls and clone size come straight from that table; D and trimming were deduced from the DNA. This repertoire shows a few hundred thousand clones, 75% to 85% found once; its top ten account for 2% to 3%. This clone has a handful of counts.

This chain links TRBV3-1 (or the pseudogene TRBV3-2) with TRBJ2-1; D is perhaps TRBD2 (6 bases). The source of this sequence is a woman in her seventies with COVID-19, enrolled during active disease. Sequenced input: peripheral blood. The CDR3 region is CASSQENPYLAGPSYNEQFF. The CDR3 DNA is TGTGCCAGCAGCCAAGAAAACCCCTACCTTGCGGGGCCCTCCTACAATGAGCAGTTCTTC.